One and the same sample provided the 27 T cell receptor beta chains below, sequenced in a study of a mutant IDH1 vaccine in newly diagnosed glioma. Time point indicated: week 23, last vaccination. Each dose of the vaccine consisted of 300 ug of mutant IDH1 20-mer peptide, with topical imiquimod. Only in-frame clones appear in the TCRdb table, and some are missing; sequencing was by immunoSEQ multiplex PCR. The table shows approximately 82,000 clones, with approximately 85% occurring only once. Their antigens are not known. Sequences were derived from PBMCs, sampled from a glioma patient whose treatment included an IDH1 peptide vaccine. The receptors stem from a young man with glioma. Some clones in this sample may be carry-over from other donors' samples.

This clone was seen a single time. The chain employs TRBV30 and TRBJ1-2; TRBD1 agrees at 8 bases. CDR1 is GTSNPN and CDR2 is SVGIG in the germline V gene (reference sequence). V lost 2 bases to trimming and J lost 3 bases; unmatched junction nucleotides: 8. There are 15 residues in the CDR3. The CDR3 DNA is TGTGCCTGGAGTATACTTACACAGGGGGACTATGGCTACACCTTC. Residues: CAWSILTQGDYGYTF.

A remark on this clone: The junction departs from the called germline gene at one end, perhaps through a read error. This sequence joins TRBV5-6 and TRBJ2-1; D gene unclear. The germline CDR1 and CDR2 sequences are SGHDT and YYEEEE. The length of the CDR3 is 16 residues. The CDR3 region is CVSSSYTIFSYNEQFF. DNA for the CDR3: TGTGTCAGCAGCTCTTACACAATCTTCTCCTACAATGAGCAGTTCTTC.

The table lists this clone with a count of one. The chain uses TRBV7-3 and TRBJ1-1; D is perhaps TRBD1 (5 bases). The CDR3 runs 14 residues. The V gene's germline CDR1 is SGHTA and CDR2 FQGTGA. V was cut by 5 bases and J by 11 bases, with 21 bases left in between. CDR3 nucleotide sequence: TGTGCCAGCAGCACCCAACCGGGACCCCAGCCGGCTTTCTTT. Its translation: CASSTQPGPQPAFF.

By frequency in the sample, this clone is medium-sized. This chain connects TRBV9 to TRBJ1-1; a possible D gene is TRBD1 (5 bases). The CDR3 extends over 13 amino acids. Germline values: CDR1 SGDLS, CDR2 YYNGEE. V was cut by 3 bases and J by 6 bases, with 12 bases left in between. The CDR3 loop reads CASSEGSRSEAFF. The CDR3 DNA follows: TGTGCCAGCAGCGAGGGGTCACGATCTGAAGCTTTCTTT.

V usage is TRBV6-1 and J usage is TRBJ1-3, with unresolved D. Trimming shortened V by 10 bases and J by 4 bases, and 14 bases separated the two germline ends. The CDR3 is 13 residues long. The germline CDR1 and CDR2 sequences are MNHNS and SASEGT. CDR3 in DNA: TGTGCCACCAAGGCAAGTCCAGGAAACACCATATATTTT. Protein: CATKASPGNTIYF.

This chain connects TRBV12-5 to TRBJ2-3, with 12 bases aligning to TRBD2. V was pared by 6 bases and J by 3 bases, with 4 bases of the junction left unmatched. The CDR3 covers 15 residues. CDR1 LGHNT and CDR2 FRNRAP come from the germline V gene. The CDR3 DNA reads TGTGCTAGTGGATCTACTAGCGGGAGGACAGATACGCAGTATTTT. This gives the protein CASGSTSGRTDTQYF.

V gene TRBV11-3 combines with J gene TRBJ2-7, with TRBD2 matching over 9 bases. The germline CDR1 and CDR2 sequences are SGHNT and YENEEA. V gave up 1 base and J gave up 4 bases; unmatched junction bases: 2. CDR3 size: 14 residues. This chain's CDR3 is CASSLGTSAYEQYF. In nucleotides, the CDR3 is TGTGCCAGCAGCTTAGGGACTAGCGCTTACGAGCAGTACTTC.

This chain uses TRBV28 with TRBJ2-2; TRBD2 might be the D (5 bases). This CDR3 region has 15 residues. The germline V gene encodes CDR1 MDHEN and CDR2 SYDVKM. Trimming took 2 bases from V and 4 from J, leaving 11 bases between them. The CDR3 DNA follows: TGTGCCAGCAGTTTAGGAACTAGGAGCACCGGGGAGCTGTTTTTT. Protein product: CASSLGTRSTGELFF.

This clone was recorded only once. The rearrangement links TRBV6-5 to TRBJ2-5, with no clear D. Trimming shortened V by 2 bases and J by 6 bases, and 7 bases separated the two germline ends. This CDR3 region has 12 residues. Germline V gives CDR1 MNHEY, CDR2 SVGAGI. Here the CDR3 DNA reads TGTGCCAGCAGTTACGCTCAACAGACCCAGTACTTC. As protein: CASSYAQQTQYF.

This rearrangement joins TRBV6-6 to TRBJ2-7, with unresolved D. CDR1 MNHNY and CDR2 SVGAGI come from the germline V gene (reference sequence). V was trimmed by 7 bases and J by 4 bases, leaving 17 bases between them. CDR3 length equals 14 residues. CDR3 amino acids: CASTHQAGSYEQYF. DNA of the CDR3: TGTGCCAGCACCCACCAAGCAGGATCGTACGAGCAGTACTTC.

CDR3 in amino acids: CASSFGGQGARTEAFF. CDR3 coding DNA: TGTGCCAGCAGCTTCGGGGGACAGGGGGCGCGGACTGAAGCTTTCTTT. V is TRBV5-4 and J is TRBJ1-1; TRBD1 matches at 12 bases. The J segment lost 5 bases and the V segment lost 2 bases, leaving 7 bases of the junction unmatched. The CDR3 length is 16 residues. Germline V CDR1 and CDR2: SGHNT, YYREEE (reference sequence). Full variable domain (missing parts from reference TRBV5-4 and TRBJ1-1): ETGVTQSPTHLIKTRGQQVTLRCSSQSGHNTVSWYQQALGQGPQFIFQYYREEENGRGNFPPRFSGLQFPNYSSELNVNALELDDSALYLCASSFGGQGARTEAFFGQGTRLTVV.

This chain links TRBV6-6 with TRBJ1-2; D gene unclear. The germline V and J ends were trimmed by 6 bases and 6 bases, with 11 bases remaining between them. Per germline, CDR1 MNHNY and CDR2 SVGAGI (reference sequence). The CDR3 contains 12 residues. DNA for the CDR3: TGTGCCAGCAGCCGACGTTCGGATGGCTACACCTTC. Amino acids: CASSRRSDGYTF.

The chain employs TRBV18 and TRBJ2-7; 12 positions match TRBD1. V lost 5 bases to trimming and J lost 2 bases; unmatched junction nucleotides: 7. This CDR3 spans 16 amino acids. Germline CDR1 is KGHSH and CDR2 is LQKENI. The chain's CDR3 is CASSDRDRGPPYEQYF. For the CDR3, the DNA is TGTGCCAGCTCAGACCGGGACAGGGGGCCCCCCTACGAGCAGTACTTC. The full variable domain, completed using reference TRBV18 and TRBJ2-7, is NAGVMQNPRHLVRRRGQEARLRCSPMKGHSHVYWYRQLPEEGLKFMVYLQKENIIDESGMPKERFSAEFPKEGPSILRIQQVVRGDSAAYFCASSDRDRGPPYEQYFGPGTRLTVT.

V is TRBV27 and J is TRBJ1-2; no clear D gene. This CDR3 has 14 residues. Trimming pared 0 bases from V and 4 bases from J, leaving 9 bases between. Germline-derived CDR1 and CDR2 are MNHEY and SMNVEV (reference sequence). CDR3 sequence reads: CASSLSGYSYGYTF. The CDR3 coding sequence is TGTGCCAGCAGTTTATCAGGATACTCCTATGGCTACACCTTC.

This clone came up once. This chain uses TRBV11-2 with TRBJ2-5, with 11 bases identical to TRBD2. CDR1 and CDR2 (germline): SGHAT, FQNNGV. The J segment lost 4 bases and the V segment lost 5 bases, leaving 6 bases of the junction unmatched. This CDR3 region has 15 residues. The CDR3 nucleotides are TGTGCCAGCAGCAGTAGCGGGAGGGTCCGAGAGACCCAGTACTTC. It codes for CASSSSGRVRETQYF.

The V call is TRBV7-2, the J call TRBJ2-7; TRBD1 aligns across 9 bases. The junction had 9 bases not matched to a gene; V was cut back by 0 bases and J by 3 bases. The CDR3 extends over 17 amino acids. CDR1 and CDR2 from the germline V gene are SGHTA and FQGNSA. CDR3: CASSLALGTGSLYEQYF. For the CDR3, the DNA is TGTGCCAGCAGCTTAGCCTTAGGGACAGGGTCCCTCTACGAGCAGTACTTC.

The chain employs TRBV29-1 and TRBJ1-5; no clear D gene. Germline values: CDR1 SQVTM, CDR2 ANQGSEA. CDR3 length: 14 amino acids. The CDR3 loop reads CRINPAYGNQPQHF. The CDR3 nucleotides are TGCAGAATTAACCCGGCGTACGGCAATCAGCCCCAGCATTTT.

V is TRBV11-2 and J is TRBJ2-2, with 15 bases aligning to TRBD2. CDR3 size: 15 residues. Germline CDR1 reads SGHAT; CDR2 reads FQNNGV. Germline trimming cut 5 bases from V and 6 bases from J; bases unmatched to any gene: 1. The CDR3 protein is CASSRTSGRAGELFF. CDR3 in DNA: TGTGCCAGCAGCCGGACTAGCGGGAGGGCCGGGGAGCTGTTTTTT.

The rearrangement uses TRBV11-2 and TRBJ1-1; D ambiguous. Trimming took 0 bases from V and 0 from J, leaving 8 bases between them. Germline V lookup: CDR1 SGHAT, CDR2 FQNNGV. The CDR3 contains 15 residues. CDR3 DNA: TGTGCCAGCAGCTTAGAAGCGCGTTTGAACACTGAAGCTTTCTTT. Protein sequence: CASSLEARLNTEAFF.

The J gene is TRBJ2-5, the V gene TRBV15, with TRBD1 identical over 7 bases. CDR1 is LNHNV and CDR2 is YYDKDF in the germline V gene (reference sequence). Unmatched junction bases numbered 12, after V lost 0 bases and J lost 5 bases. CDR3 size: 17 residues. DNA for the CDR3: TGTGCCACCAGCAGAGACCCCTCCGACAGGGTGGACGAGACCCAGTACTTC. Amino acid sequence: CATSRDPSDRVDETQYF.

This chain joins TRBV15 and TRBJ2-7; no clear D gene. Germline V gene data show CDR1 as LNHNV and CDR2 as YYDKDF (reference sequence). Between the trimmed V and J ends, which lost 2 bases and 6 bases, there was a span of 5 bases. This CDR3 is 11 amino acids long. CDR3 DNA: TGTGCCACCAGCAGACTGGGCGAGCAGTACTTC. Translation gives CATSRLGEQYF. Full variable domain (missing parts from reference TRBV15 and TRBJ2-7): DAMVIQNPRYQVTQFGKPVTLSCSQTLNHNVMYWYQQKSSQAPKLLFHYYDKDFNNEADTPDNFQSRRPNTSFCFLDIRSPGLGDTAMYLCATSRLGEQYFGPGTRLTVT.

In DNA, the CDR3 is TGTGCCAGACCTGTGGGGAGAGAGACCCAGTACTTC. Its translation: CARPVGRETQYF. V gene TRBV25-1 combines with J gene TRBJ2-5; D is perhaps TRBD2 (5 bases). V was trimmed by 9 bases and J by 4 bases, leaving 12 bases between them. CDR3 length: 12 residues. The germline V gene encodes CDR1 MGHDK and CDR2 SYGVNS. The full variable domain, in which reference TRBV25-1 and TRBJ2-5 provide the parts outside the CDR3, is EADIYQTPRYLVIGTGKKITLECSQTMGHDKMYWYQQDPGMELHLIHYSYGVNSTEKGDLSSESTVSRIRTEHFPLTLESARPSHTSQYLCARPVGRETQYFGPGTRLLVL.

A few counts support this clone. The J gene is TRBJ2-1, the V gene TRBV6-5; D ambiguous. This CDR3 is built from 14 residues. V gave up 0 bases and J gave up 5 bases, with 8 bases separating them. CDR1 is MNHEY and CDR2 is SVGAGI in the germline V gene. This CDR3 is CASSYSRTDNEQFF. The DNA for the CDR3 is TGTGCCAGCAGTTACTCACGGACCGACAATGAGCAGTTCTTC.

The genes are TRBV6-1 and TRBJ2-7; D unresolved. This CDR3 spans 12 amino acids. The ends were cut back, 6 bases at V and 5 bases at J, with 11 bases in the middle. Germline CDR1 reads MNHNS; CDR2 reads SASEGT. The CDR3, as DNA: TGTGCCAGCAGGTTAAGGGTCGACGAGCAGTACTTC. It translates to CASRLRVDEQYF.

This chain uses TRBV9 with TRBJ2-7; D is possibly TRBD2 (5 bases). V lost 4 bases and J lost 7, with 21 bases in between. The CDR3 is made up of 15 amino acids. Germline lookup yields CDR1 SGDLS and CDR2 YYNGEE. For the CDR3, the DNA is TGTGCCAGCAGCCCCGTACGGGGTCCTACGATAGAGCAGTACTTC. Its protein product is CASSPVRGPTIEQYF.

The J gene is TRBJ1-1, the V gene TRBV27, with 9 bases lining up with TRBD1. The V and J ends lost 6 bases and 3 bases, in that order; junction bases with no gene match: 14. Germline values: CDR1 MNHEY, CDR2 SMNVEV (reference sequence). The CDR3 has 17 amino acids. The CDR3 sequence: CASSPPLLTGGDTEAFF. Here the CDR3 DNA reads TGTGCCAGCAGCCCCCCCTTACTGACAGGGGGGGACACTGAAGCTTTCTTT.

The genes are TRBV27 and TRBJ1-1; D unclear. The germline V and J ends were trimmed by 8 bases and 2 bases, with 6 bases remaining between them. Germline loops: CDR1 MNHEY, CDR2 SMNVEV (reference sequence). This CDR3 comprises 11 residues. CDR3 residues: CASGFNTEAFF. The CDR3 DNA reads as TGTGCCAGCGGGTTTAACACTGAAGCTTTCTTT.